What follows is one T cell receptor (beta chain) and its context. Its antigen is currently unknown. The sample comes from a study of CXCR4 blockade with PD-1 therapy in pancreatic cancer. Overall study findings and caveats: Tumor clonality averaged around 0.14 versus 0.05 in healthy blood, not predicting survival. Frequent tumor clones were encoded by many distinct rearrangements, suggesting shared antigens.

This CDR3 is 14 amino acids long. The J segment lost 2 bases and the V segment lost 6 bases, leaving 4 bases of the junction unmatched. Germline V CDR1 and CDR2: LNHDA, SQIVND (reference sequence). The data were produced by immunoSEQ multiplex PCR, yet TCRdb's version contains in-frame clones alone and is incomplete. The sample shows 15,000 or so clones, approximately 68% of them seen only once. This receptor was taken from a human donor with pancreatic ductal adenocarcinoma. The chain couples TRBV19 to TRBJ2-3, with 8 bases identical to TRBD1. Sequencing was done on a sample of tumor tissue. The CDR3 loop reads CASRTGAFTDTQYF. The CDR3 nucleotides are TGTGCCAGTAGGACAGGGGCCTTCACAGATACGCAGTATTTT. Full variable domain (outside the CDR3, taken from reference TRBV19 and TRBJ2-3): DGGITQSPKYLFRKEGQNVTLSCEQNLNHDAMYWYRQDPGQGLRLIYYSQIVNDFQKGDIAEGYSVSREKKESFPLTVTSAQKNPTAFYLCASRTGAFTDTQYFGPGTRLTVL.